These 20 T cell receptor beta chains were sequenced from one sample in a study of OX40 agonist ivuxolimab in advanced cancers. Sequencing used immunoSEQ multiplex PCR; TCRdb keeps in-frame clones, though not all of them. Found here are roughly 86,000 clones, 90% to 95% of them singletons; the top ten hold less than 0.75%. The specimen was CD4+ or CD8+ T cells sorted from blood, collected in a trial of the OX40 agonist ivuxolimab. These receptors all stem from an adult with an advanced solid tumor such as melanoma, head and neck, liver or kidney cancer.

The gene calls are TRBV9 and TRBJ2-2, with 14 bases fitting TRBD2. CDR3 length: 17 amino acids. Germline V gene lookup returns CDR1 SGDLS and CDR2 YYNGEE. Losses at the gene ends were 0 bases for V and 13 bases for J; bases not matched to a gene: 11. DNA of the CDR3: TGTGCCAGCAGCGTAGCCGCTCGACTAGCGGGAGGGCCCCGGCTGTTTTTT. It is translated as CASSVAARLAGGPRLFF. The full variable domain, completed using reference TRBV9 and TRBJ2-2, is DSGVTQTPKHLITATGQRVTLRCSPRSGDLSVYWYQQSLDQGLQFLIQYYNGEERAKGNILERFSAQQFPDLHSELNLSSLELGDSALYFCASSVAARLAGGPRLFFGEGSRLTVL.

V gene TRBV6-6 combines with J gene TRBJ1-1; tentatively, D is TRBD1 (6 bases). Germline assignment: CDR1 MNHNY and CDR2 SVGAGI (reference sequence). The V end was cut by 6 bases, the J end by 8 bases, with 10 bases between. The CDR3 spans 11 residues. CDR3 in amino acids: CASRRDREAFF. CDR3 DNA: TGTGCCAGCAGGCGTGACAGGGAAGCTTTCTTT.

This sequence joins TRBV2 and TRBJ1-2, with a possible D match to TRBD1 (6 bases). With 5 bases removed from V and 8 bases from J, the gap between germline ends came to 12 bases. CDR1 is SNHLY and CDR2 is FYNNEI in the germline V gene. CDR3 length: 12 amino acids. CDR3 nucleotides: TGTGCCAGCAGTCCTACAGGGAGCGGCTACACCTTC. Its translation: CASSPTGSGYTF.

The chain recombines TRBV6-5 with TRBJ2-3; D is uncertain. The V and J ends lost 0 bases and 4 bases respectively, with 8 bases between them. CDR1 is MNHEY and CDR2 is SVGAGI in the germline V gene. CDR3 length: 14 amino acids. For the CDR3, the DNA is TGTGCCAGCAGTTACTCGAATGGGGCAGATACGCAGTATTTT. Its protein product is CASSYSNGADTQYF.

This clone was seen more than once but under ten times. V usage is TRBV7-2 and J usage is TRBJ1-1, with D possibly being TRBD1 (5 bases). Germline V CDR1 and CDR2: SGHTA, FQGNSA. V was pared by 6 bases and J by 3 bases, with 14 bases between. The CDR3 loop spans 14 amino acids. CDR3 protein: CASRRGGAYTEAFF. The CDR3 nucleotides read TGTGCCAGCAGGAGGGGTGGTGCGTACACTGAAGCTTTCTTT.

The chain recombines TRBV6-1 with TRBJ2-7; possibly TRBD2 for D (6 bases). Germline values: CDR1 MNHNS, CDR2 SASEGT. The V end lost 7 bases, the J end lost 5 bases, and 15 bases lay between the germline ends. The CDR3 runs to 13 residues. The chain's CDR3 is CASTPRGSHEQYF. The CDR3 DNA reads as TGTGCCAGCACCCCACGGGGGAGCCACGAGCAGTACTTC.

The chain uses TRBV2 and TRBJ1-3, with 11 bases fitting TRBD1. J lost 3 bases, V lost 5 bases, and 3 bases had no gene match. This CDR3 is 15 amino acids long. The germline V gene has CDR1 SNHLY and CDR2 FYNNEI. The CDR3 here is CASSRDRGFGNTIYF. The CDR3 DNA reads as TGTGCCAGCAGTCGGGACAGGGGGTTTGGAAACACCATATATTTT.

The CDR3: CASTTNRGEQYF. The CDR3 bases are TGTGCCAGCACGACTAATCGAGGCGAGCAGTACTTC. The chain joins TRBV5-6 to TRBJ2-7; D is possibly TRBD2 (5 bases). The CDR3 extends over 12 amino acids. Trimming left V 6 bases short and J 6 bases short, with 13 bases between. CDR1 is SGHDT, CDR2 YYEEEE, per germline.

The chain joins TRBV7-2 to TRBJ2-3; 14 nucleotides match TRBD2. This CDR3 spans 15 amino acids. The trim removed 6 bases at V and 4 bases at J, leaving 3 bases unmatched. The germline V gene encodes CDR1 SGHTA and CDR2 FQGNSA. CDR3 in amino acids: CASRMTSGRADTQYF. Here the CDR3 DNA reads TGTGCCAGCAGGATGACTAGCGGGAGGGCAGATACGCAGTATTTT.

CDR3 amino acids: CASSYAGSQPQHF. The CDR3 DNA is TGTGCCAGCAGTTACGCAGGATCTCAGCCCCAGCATTTT. This chain uses TRBV6-5 with TRBJ1-5; D uncertain. The ends were cut back, 2 bases at V and 6 bases at J, with 8 bases in the middle. The CDR3 covers 13 residues. Germline CDR1 and CDR2: MNHEY and SVGAGI.

This chain connects TRBV5-1 to TRBJ2-5, with D tentatively TRBD2 (6 bases). V lost 0 bases and J lost 7, with 13 bases in between. Per germline, CDR1 SGHRS and CDR2 YFSETQ. The CDR3 spans 14 residues. The CDR3 is CASSLEMDGGTQYF. The CDR3 DNA reads TGCGCCAGCAGCTTGGAAATGGACGGGGGGACCCAGTACTTC.

The chain links TRBV19 to TRBJ1-1; D not resolved. The ends were cut back, 5 bases at V and 4 bases at J, with 11 bases in the middle. Germline V gene lookup returns CDR1 LNHDA and CDR2 SQIVND (reference sequence). The CDR3 sequence is 13 residues long. The CDR3 protein is CASSQHPFTEAFF. In DNA form, the CDR3 reads TGTGCCAGTAGTCAACACCCATTCACTGAAGCTTTCTTT.

About this clone itself: The sample contains more than one DNA sequence encoding this CDR3. The chain joins TRBV5-1 to TRBJ2-5; D might be TRBD1 or TRBD2, each matching 5 bases. Per germline, CDR1 SGHRS and CDR2 YFSETQ. The CDR3 contains 19 residues. Between the trimmed V and J ends, which lost 3 bases and 0 bases, there was a span of 24 bases. For the CDR3, the DNA is TGCGCCAGCAGCTCCTACGGGACGGGGCTGACGGCCGACCAAGAGACCCAGTACTTC. The encoded protein is CASSSYGTGLTADQETQYF.

The gene calls are TRBV19 and TRBJ1-2; D call uncertain. This CDR3 is 13 amino acids long. CDR1 is LNHDA, CDR2 SQIVND, per germline (reference sequence). V was pared by 4 bases and J by 6 bases, with 12 bases between. DNA for the CDR3: TGTGCCAGTAGTAGTCTTATAAGGGATGGCTACACCTTC. Residues: CASSSLIRDGYTF.

This clone was found once. This chain links TRBV15 with TRBJ2-7; no definite D call. Germline V gives CDR1 LNHNV, CDR2 YYDKDF (reference sequence). V lost 1 base, J lost 0 bases, and 7 bases lay in between. This CDR3 has 14 residues. The CDR3 is CATSRAGPSYEQYF. The CDR3 DNA is TGTGCCACCAGCAGAGCCGGGCCCTCCTACGAGCAGTACTTC.

This clone ranks as medium-sized (0.01 to 0.1%). V gene TRBV6-5 combines with J gene TRBJ1-1; 9 nucleotides agree with TRBD1. V lost 2 bases and J lost 7; bases outside the gene matches: 5. Germline assignment: CDR1 MNHEY and CDR2 SVGAGI. The CDR3 runs to 14 residues. The CDR3, as DNA: TGTGCCAGCAGTTACCTCGGACAGGGGTTTGAAGCTTTCTTT. Translating it yields CASSYLGQGFEAFF.

This chain uses TRBV18 with TRBJ2-7; tentative D call: TRBD2 (6 bases). With 3 bases removed from V and 3 bases from J, the gap between germline ends came to 12 bases. Germline CDR1 is KGHSH and CDR2 is LQKENI. CDR3 length: 14 amino acids. This chain's CDR3 is CASSPEGPSYEQYF. In nucleotides, the CDR3 is TGTGCCAGCTCACCGGAGGGGCCCAGCTACGAGCAGTACTTC.

J is TRBJ1-5 and V is TRBV2, with D possibly matching TRBD1 (5 bases). The V gene lost 7 bases and the J gene lost 1 base, with 11 bases spanning the gap. Germline V lookup: CDR1 SNHLY, CDR2 FYNNEI. The CDR3 totals 14 residues. CDR3 in amino acids: CASNSRDSNQPQHF. In DNA form, the CDR3 reads TGTGCCAGCAATTCTAGGGACAGCAATCAGCCCCAGCATTTT.

J is TRBJ2-7 and V is TRBV4-1; D is possibly TRBD1 or TRBD2 (6 bases each). V was cut by 4 bases and J by 2 bases, with 15 bases left in between. Germline V gene lookup returns CDR1 MGHRA and CDR2 YSYEKL. The CDR3 consists of 15 residues. The CDR3 DNA is TGCGCCAGCAGCCTCGGGGGCGTGGACACCTACGAGCAGTACTTC. Translating it yields CASSLGGVDTYEQYF.

The chain recombines TRBV15 with TRBJ2-5; possible D gene TRBD2, 5 bases. Trimming stripped 4 bases from V and 5 bases from J, with 8 bases between. This CDR3 has 12 amino acids. Germline CDR1 reads LNHNV; CDR2 reads YYDKDF (reference sequence). This chain's CDR3 is CATSTRRETQYF. CDR3 nucleotide sequence: TGTGCCACCAGCACGCGGAGGGAGACCCAGTACTTC.